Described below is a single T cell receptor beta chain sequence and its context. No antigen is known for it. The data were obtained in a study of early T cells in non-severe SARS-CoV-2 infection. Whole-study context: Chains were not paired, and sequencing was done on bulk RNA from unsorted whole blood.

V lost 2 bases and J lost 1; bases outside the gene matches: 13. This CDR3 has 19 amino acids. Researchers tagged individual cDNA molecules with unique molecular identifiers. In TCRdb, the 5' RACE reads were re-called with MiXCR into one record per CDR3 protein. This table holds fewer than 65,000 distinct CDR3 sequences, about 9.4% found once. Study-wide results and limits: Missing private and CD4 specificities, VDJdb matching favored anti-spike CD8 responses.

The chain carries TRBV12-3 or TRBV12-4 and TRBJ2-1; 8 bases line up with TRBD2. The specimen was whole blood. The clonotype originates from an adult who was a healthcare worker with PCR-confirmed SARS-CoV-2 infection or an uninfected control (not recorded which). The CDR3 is CASSLTSGSNMGSYNEQFF. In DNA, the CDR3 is TGTGCCAGCAGTTTAACTAGCGGTTCAAATATGGGTTCCTACAATGAGCAGTTCTTC.